This T cell receptor beta chain comes out of a study of blood T cells in healthy people across ages. This clonotype was observed many times. A much larger clonotype is one base distant, so this may be a read error. Alongside a J-beta primer mix, a sample-barcoded 5' primer served in a second PCR lasting about 7 to 12 cycles. TCRdb re-called the 5' RACE reads with MiXCR, one entry per CDR3 protein. The data show hundreds of thousands of distinct CDR3 sequences, about 54% seen once. Germline CDR1 is SGHDT and CDR2 is YYEEEE. The germline V and J ends were trimmed by 4 bases and 2 bases, with 9 bases remaining between them. The CDR3 runs to 13 residues.

The chain has TRBV5-6 and TRBJ1-2; D not certain. The TCR originated in a man between 60 and 75 years old in good health. Sequencing was done on a sample of blood. CDR3 nucleotide sequence: TGTGCCAGCAGCGACCGGAAGAACTATGGCTACACCTTC. Translation: CASSDRKNYGYTF.